This T cell receptor beta chain stems from a study of blood T cell repertoires in COVID-19. Whole-study context: The cDNA or gDNA used as material had been derived from T cells, B-cell-depleted T cells, or PBMCs.

Germline V gene lookup returns CDR1 MNHEY and CDR2 SVGAGI. The CDR3 spans 13 residues. V lost 11 bases and J lost 8, with 19 bases in between. The method was immunoSEQ multiplex PCR; TCRdb's version includes in-frame clones alone and lacks a portion of them. This table has about 410,000 clones, less than 95% appearing once. The chain couples TRBV6-5 to TRBJ2-4; D may be TRBD1 (7 bases). The sample comprised PBMCs or T cells enriched from blood (not recorded which). This receptor was obtained from a man between 18 and 29 years old who had recovered from COVID-19. The CDR3 DNA sequence: TGTGCCGGAGGACATACAGGGGAGGACATTCAGTACTTC. Its translation: CAGGHTGEDIQYF.